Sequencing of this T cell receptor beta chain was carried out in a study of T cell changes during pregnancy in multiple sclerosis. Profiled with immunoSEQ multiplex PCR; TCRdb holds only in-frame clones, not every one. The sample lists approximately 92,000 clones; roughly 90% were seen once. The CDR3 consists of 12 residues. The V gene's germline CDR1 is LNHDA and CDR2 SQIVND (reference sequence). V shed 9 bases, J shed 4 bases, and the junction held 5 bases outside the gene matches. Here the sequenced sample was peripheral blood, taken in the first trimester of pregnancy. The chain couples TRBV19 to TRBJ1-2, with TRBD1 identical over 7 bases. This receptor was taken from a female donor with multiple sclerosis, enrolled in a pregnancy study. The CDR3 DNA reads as TGTGCCAGCAGCGCAGGGGGCTATGGCTACACCTTC. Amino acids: CASSAGGYGYTF.